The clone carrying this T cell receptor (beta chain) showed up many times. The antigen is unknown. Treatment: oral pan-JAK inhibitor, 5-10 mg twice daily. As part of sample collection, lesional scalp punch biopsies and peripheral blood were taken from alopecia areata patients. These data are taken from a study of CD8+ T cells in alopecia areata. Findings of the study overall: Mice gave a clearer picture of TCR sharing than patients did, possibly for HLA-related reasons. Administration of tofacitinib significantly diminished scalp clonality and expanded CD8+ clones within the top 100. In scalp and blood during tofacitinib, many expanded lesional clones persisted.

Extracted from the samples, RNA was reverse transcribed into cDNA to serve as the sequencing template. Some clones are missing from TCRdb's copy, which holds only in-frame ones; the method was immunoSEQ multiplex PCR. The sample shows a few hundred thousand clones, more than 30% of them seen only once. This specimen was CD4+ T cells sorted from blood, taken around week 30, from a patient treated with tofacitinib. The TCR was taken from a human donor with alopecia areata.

The CDR3 region has the DNA TGTGCCAGCAGTTTATTGGGAGGGCAGGGCGGACGCGGCTACACCTTC. Encoded protein: CASSLLGGQGGRGYTF. The chain recombines TRBV28 with TRBJ1-2, with D possibly matching TRBD1 (5 bases). This CDR3 has 16 residues. The germline V gene has CDR1 MDHEN and CDR2 SYDVKM. Trimming removed 1 base from V and 8 bases from J, with 20 bases in between.